What follows are 27 T cell receptor beta chains derived from one specimen sequenced in a study of a mutant IDH1 vaccine in newly diagnosed glioma. This sample's time point: week 11, during vaccination. Doses of 300 ug of mutant IDH1 20-mer peptide were given with topical imiquimod. Profiling relied on immunoSEQ multiplex PCR, and the TCRdb table lists in-frame clones only, not all of them. Of 60,000 to 75,000 clones in the sample, about four fifths were seen once. The antigens for these receptors are not known. The sample in question was PBMCs, obtained from a glioma patient whose treatment included an IDH1 peptide vaccine. These receptors all stem from a man aged 30-40 years with glioma.

This clone occurred once. The rearrangement links TRBV5-5 to TRBJ2-1; unclear D gene. The V and J ends lost 4 bases and 1 base respectively, with 3 bases between them. Germline values: CDR1 SGHKS, CDR2 YYEKEE (reference sequence). The CDR3 is made up of 12 amino acids. The CDR3 DNA follows: TGTGCCAGCAGCAAGTCCTACAATGAGCAGTTCTTC. It specifies CASSKSYNEQFF.

This rearrangement joins TRBV2 to TRBJ2-7; TRBD1 might be the D (5 bases). Trimming shortened V by 1 base and J by 4 bases, and 5 bases separated the two germline ends. Germline V lookup: CDR1 SNHLY, CDR2 FYNNEI. The CDR3 covers 12 residues. The CDR3 DNA is TGTGCCAGCAGTGAAGACAGGTACGAGCAGTACTTC. Its translation is CASSEDRYEQYF. Drawing the rest from reference TRBV2 and TRBJ2-7, the complete variable domain is EPEVTQTPSHQVTQMGQEVILRCVPISNHLYFYWYRQILGQKVEFLVSFYNNEISEKSEIFDDQFSVERPDGSNFTLKIRSTKLEDSAMYFCASSEDRYEQYFGPGTRLTVT.

The rearrangement joins TRBV28 to TRBJ1-3; possibly TRBD1 for D (6 bases). Deletions cut 6 bases from V and 3 bases from J, with 12 bases between. Looked up from germline, CDR1 is MDHEN and CDR2 is SYDVKM. The CDR3 runs to 14 residues. CDR3 bases: TGTGCCAGCAGGCAACAGGGTGATGGAAACACCATATATTTT. This codes for CASRQQGDGNTIYF.

The chain couples TRBV6-6 to TRBJ2-3, with 7 bases aligning to TRBD2. Looked up from germline, CDR1 is MNHNY and CDR2 is SVGAGI (reference sequence). This CDR3 is 16 amino acids long. J gave up 1 base and V 2 bases, and 6 bases lay outside the gene matches. CDR3 coding DNA: TGTGCCAGCAGTTACCGGGCGGGAGCGCGCACAGATACGCAGTATTTT. Its protein product is CASSYRAGARTDTQYF.

The sample holds one count of this clone. The chain combines TRBV5-1 with TRBJ1-5; D is unclear. CDR3 length: 14 residues. Germline loops: CDR1 SGHRS, CDR2 YFSETQ. With 2 bases removed from V and 0 bases from J, the gap between germline ends came to 6 bases. The CDR3 DNA sequence: TGCGCCAGCAGCTTTGAGCCTAGCAATCAGCCCCAGCATTTT. Amino acids: CASSFEPSNQPQHF.

The chain recombines TRBV30 with TRBJ2-3; D unclear. Trimming pared 2 bases from V and 0 bases from J, leaving 15 bases between. CDR3 length equals 16 residues. The germline CDR1 and CDR2 sequences are GTSNPN and SVGIG (reference sequence). The CDR3 DNA follows: TGTGCCTGGAGTTCCTACTCTCAACCTAGCACAGATACGCAGTATTTT. Protein: CAWSSYSQPSTDTQYF.

The V gene is TRBV19, the J gene TRBJ2-3; TRBD2 aligns across 10 bases. The germline CDR1 and CDR2 sequences are LNHDA and SQIVND (reference sequence). The CDR3 consists of 15 residues. V lost 3 bases and J lost 3; bases outside the gene matches: 3. CDR3 nucleotides: TGTGCCAGTAGTATCAGCGGGGGGGCAACAGATACGCAGTATTTT. Its translation is CASSISGGATDTQYF.

The J gene is TRBJ1-1, the V gene TRBV5-5, with 8 bases lining up with TRBD1. The V and J ends lost 0 bases and 6 bases, in that order; junction bases with no gene match: 7. Germline V gene lookup returns CDR1 SGHKS and CDR2 YYEKEE (reference sequence). The CDR3 runs to 15 residues. CDR3 in DNA: TGTGCCAGCAGCTTGGATTCAGGGGGCTGGGCTGAAGCTTTCTTT. This encodes CASSLDSGGWAEAFF. Based on the CDR3 plus reference TRBV5-5 and TRBJ1-1, the full variable domain is DAGVTQSPTHLIKTRGQQVTLRCSPISGHKSVSWYQQVLGQGPQFIFQYYEKEERGRGNFPDRFSARQFPNYSSELNVNALLLGDSALYLCASSLDSGGWAEAFFGQGTRLTVV.

This clone was recorded a few times. The chain combines TRBV4-2 with TRBJ1-5; maybe TRBD1 (6 bases). Trimming stripped 0 bases from V and 2 bases from J, with 8 bases between. The germline gives CDR1 LGHNA, CDR2 YNFKEQ. The CDR3 contains 15 residues. CDR3 loop: CASSQDEGGNQPQHF. CDR3 in DNA: TGTGCCAGCAGCCAAGATGAGGGGGGCAATCAGCCCCAGCATTTT.

This chain links TRBV9 with TRBJ1-5, with D perhaps TRBD1 (6 bases). Germline values: CDR1 SGDLS, CDR2 YYNGEE. There are 15 residues in the CDR3. V dropped 0 bases and J dropped 4 bases, with 11 bases sitting between them. The CDR3 sequence: CASSVGKGENQPQHF. The CDR3 DNA sequence: TGTGCCAGCAGCGTAGGTAAGGGGGAGAATCAGCCCCAGCATTTT.

The rearrangement joins TRBV4-1 to TRBJ1-6; no clear D. CDR1 and CDR2 from the germline V gene are MGHRA and YSYEKL. CDR3 length equals 16 residues. V lost 8 bases, J lost 0 bases, and 14 bases lay in between. This CDR3 is CASGTDPGSYNSPLHF. The CDR3 DNA sequence: TGCGCCAGCGGAACTGACCCTGGCTCCTATAATTCACCCCTCCACTTT.

The chain has TRBV9 and TRBJ2-3; the D gene is possibly TRBD1 (6 bases). The CDR3 runs to 14 residues. Looked up from germline, CDR1 is SGDLS and CDR2 is YYNGEE. V lost 0 bases and J 6 bases, leaving 11 bases between the germline ends. The CDR3 loop is CASSVEHREDTQYF. The CDR3 DNA follows: TGTGCCAGCAGCGTAGAACACAGGGAGGATACGCAGTATTTT.

This chain uses TRBV7-2 with TRBJ2-3, with 7 positions matching TRBD2. V lost 5 bases and J lost 0; bases outside the gene matches: 5. CDR3 size: 15 residues. Germline loops: CDR1 SGHTA, CDR2 FQGNSA. The DNA of the CDR3 is TGTGCCAGCAGCACAGCGGGACTAAGCACAGATACGCAGTATTTT. Its protein product is CASSTAGLSTDTQYF. Together with reference TRBV7-2 and TRBJ2-3, the CDR3 gives the full variable domain: GAGVSQSPSNKVTEKGKDVELRCDPISGHTALYWYRQSLGQGLEFLIYFQGNSAPDKSGLPSDRFSAERTGGSVSTLTIQRTQQEDSAVYLCASSTAGLSTDTQYFGPGTRLTVL.

This clone was seen a single time. The chain carries TRBV19 and TRBJ2-1; the D gene could be TRBD1 or TRBD2 (6 bases each). The V and J ends lost 8 bases and 1 base respectively, with 15 bases between them. The CDR3 has 15 amino acids. The V gene's germline CDR1 is LNHDA and CDR2 SQIVND (reference sequence). CDR3 sequence (DNA): TGTGCCAGTGGAGGGGGTGGGGGTTCCTACAATGAGCAGTTCTTC. Encoded protein: CASGGGGGSYNEQFF.

The chain links TRBV7-3 to TRBJ2-2; tentatively, D is TRBD1 (5 bases). V shed 2 bases and J shed 3 bases, with 7 bases lying between them. Per the germline V gene, CDR1 is SGHTA and CDR2 is FQGTGA. The CDR3 runs to 14 residues. The CDR3 protein is CASSLVGDTGELFF. The CDR3 DNA follows: TGTGCCAGCAGCTTAGTAGGGGACACCGGGGAGCTGTTTTTT.

The chain combines TRBV7-8 with TRBJ2-1; a weak D match, TRBD2 (5 bases). The CDR3 runs 15 residues. Germline V gene lookup returns CDR1 SGHVS and CDR2 FQNEAQ. The V end lost 4 bases, the J end lost 4 bases, and 14 bases lay between the germline ends. The CDR3 loop is CASSSWERNYNEQFF. As DNA, the CDR3 is TGTGCCAGCAGCTCTTGGGAGCGGAATTACAATGAGCAGTTCTTC.

The V call is TRBV6-6, the J call TRBJ1-4; D gene ambiguous. The CDR3 covers 12 residues. Germline CDR1 and CDR2: MNHNY and SVGAGI (reference sequence). V dropped 5 bases and J dropped 10 bases, with 11 bases sitting between them. The CDR3 DNA follows: TGTGCCAGCAGTGGCGGCGACGGAAAACTGTTTTTT. Its protein product is CASSGGDGKLFF.

The V and J genes are TRBV13 and TRBJ2-1, with D perhaps matching TRBD2 (6 bases). V lost 5 bases to trimming and J lost 3 bases, with 11 bases between them. CDR1 and CDR2 from the germline V gene are PRHDT and FYEKMQ (reference sequence). The CDR3 length is 14 residues. In DNA form, the CDR3 reads TGTGCCAGCAGCGGCGCGGGGTTCTACAATGAGCAGTTCTTC. Protein sequence: CASSGAGFYNEQFF.

The chain combines TRBV5-1 with TRBJ2-3; perhaps TRBD2 as D (6 bases). V shed 7 bases and J shed 0 bases, with 12 bases lying between them. In germline, CDR1 is SGHRS, CDR2 YFSETQ. The CDR3 has 14 amino acids. In DNA, the CDR3 is TGCGCCAGCTTGCGGGGTACTAGCACAGATACGCAGTATTTT. It yields the protein CASLRGTSTDTQYF.

The genes are TRBV5-1 and TRBJ2-3; 8 bases line up with TRBD1. The CDR3 sequence is 15 residues long. Germline CDR1 SGHRS, CDR2 YFSETQ. The junction had 5 bases not matched to a gene; V was cut back by 0 bases and J by 5 bases. The chain's CDR3 is CASSLDQGAGDTQYF. In nucleotides, the CDR3 is TGCGCCAGCAGCTTGGATCAGGGGGCAGGAGATACGCAGTATTTT. Looking up the rest from reference TRBV5-1 and TRBJ2-3 gives the full variable domain: KAGVTQTPRYLIKTRGQQVTLSCSPISGHRSVSWYQQTPGQGLQFLFEYFSETQRNKGNFPGRFSGRQFSNSRSEMNVSTLELGDSALYLCASSLDQGAGDTQYFGPGTRLTVL.

The chain combines TRBV19 with TRBJ2-5, with 8 bases aligning to TRBD1. J gave up 0 bases and V 5 bases, and 8 bases lay outside the gene matches. CDR3 size: 16 residues. The V gene's germline CDR1 is LNHDA and CDR2 SQIVND (reference sequence). The CDR3 nucleotides read TGTGCCAGTAGTCCCCGACAGGGGCAGTACCAAGAGACCCAGTACTTC. It translates to CASSPRQGQYQETQYF. Looking up the rest from reference TRBV19 and TRBJ2-5 gives the full variable domain: DGGITQSPKYLFRKEGQNVTLSCEQNLNHDAMYWYRQDPGQGLRLIYYSQIVNDFQKGDIAEGYSVSREKKESFPLTVTSAQKNPTAFYLCASSPRQGQYQETQYFGPGTRLLVL.

The chain couples TRBV7-2 to TRBJ1-3, with D unresolved. This CDR3 is built from 15 residues. Trimming shortened V by 1 base and J by 0 bases, and 7 bases separated the two germline ends. Germline CDR1 SGHTA, CDR2 FQGNSA. CDR3 sequence reads: CASSLVGHSGNTIYF. For the CDR3, the DNA is TGTGCCAGCAGCTTAGTAGGCCACTCTGGAAACACCATATATTTT. The full variable domain, with the rest looked up from reference TRBV7-2 and TRBJ1-3, is GAGVSQSPSNKVTEKGKDVELRCDPISGHTALYWYRQSLGQGLEFLIYFQGNSAPDKSGLPSDRFSAERTGGSVSTLTIQRTQQEDSAVYLCASSLVGHSGNTIYFGEGSWLTVV.

This sequence joins TRBV27 and TRBJ2-7; D is uncertain. The V end lost 3 bases, the J end lost 0 bases, and 12 bases lay between the germline ends. The germline CDR1 and CDR2 sequences are MNHEY and SMNVEV (reference sequence). There are 15 residues in the CDR3. CDR3 in DNA: TGTGCCAGCAGTTTTAGTGGGAAGGACTCCTACGAGCAGTACTTC. Protein: CASSFSGKDSYEQYF.

The chain employs TRBV5-4 and TRBJ1-6; no clear D. From germline, CDR1 is SGHNT and CDR2 YYREEE (reference sequence). This CDR3 is 16 amino acids long. With 4 bases removed from V and 10 bases from J, the gap between germline ends came to 21 bases. The CDR3 loop reads CASSQDLDGIISPLHF. The CDR3 bases are TGTGCCAGCAGCCAAGATCTTGACGGAATAATCTCACCCCTCCACTTT.

This chain connects TRBV13 to TRBJ2-7, with 9 bases lining up with TRBD2. The ends lost 1 base at V and 3 bases at J; junction bases unmatched: 7. This CDR3 has 16 residues. Per germline, CDR1 PRHDT and CDR2 FYEKMQ (reference sequence). The CDR3, as DNA: TGTGCCAGCAGCTTAGATCACCAGCGGGGGGACTACGAGCAGTACTTC. This codes for CASSLDHQRGDYEQYF.

J is TRBJ2-3 and V is TRBV9; weak D call: TRBD2 (5 bases). Trimming cost V 7 bases and J 6 bases, with 18 bases left between them. CDR1 and CDR2 from the germline V gene are SGDLS and YYNGEE. The CDR3 covers 14 residues. CDR3 DNA sequence: TGTGCCAGCGCCCCACGATTTAGAGGGGATACGCAGTATTTT. The encoded protein is CASAPRFRGDTQYF.

This clone appeared once. V is TRBV5-1 and J is TRBJ2-5, with D unresolved. Germline V gene lookup returns CDR1 SGHRS and CDR2 YFSETQ. Deletions cut 4 bases from V and 2 bases from J, with 9 bases between. This CDR3 spans 13 amino acids. CDR3 DNA: TGCGCCAGCAGCCCGGGCTTTCAAGAGACCCAGTACTTC. As protein: CASSPGFQETQYF.